Listed here are 24 T cell receptor beta chains from one sample, sequenced in a study of blood T cells in healthy people across ages. Sample-barcoded 5' priming and a J-beta primer mix drove a second PCR of about 6 to 11 cycles. Each CDR3 protein is one row after TCRdb ran MiXCR on the 5' RACE reads. The data show about 670,000 distinct CDR3 sequences, over 40% seen once. The sequenced sample consisted of blood. The receptor set was obtained from a woman of 80 years or more in good health.

This clonotype showed up just a few times. In DNA form, the CDR3 reads TGCGCCAGCAGCTCCAGACCTCCAGAACTGTTTTTT. This encodes CASSSRPPELFF. The gene calls are TRBV5-1 and TRBJ1-4; the D is unclear. The CDR3 runs to 12 residues. With 3 bases removed from V and 12 bases from J, the gap between germline ends came to 12 bases. Germline CDR1 and CDR2: SGHRS and YFSETQ.

The chain uses TRBV5-8 and TRBJ1-2, with D possibly matching TRBD1 (6 bases). The germline V gene has CDR1 SGHTS and CDR2 YDEGEE. This CDR3 comprises 15 residues. The V end was cut by 3 bases, the J end by 2 bases, with 14 bases between. CDR3 residues: CASSSGTPINYGYTF. The CDR3, as DNA: TGTGCCAGCAGCTCCGGGACACCAATAAACTATGGCTACACCTTC.

This clonotype was counted a few times. The CDR3 bases are TGTGCCATCAGGAGGGGGCGGGAGGATGAGCAGTACTTC. Residues: CAIRRGREDEQYF. This chain joins TRBV10-3 and TRBJ2-5, with D perhaps matching TRBD2 (8 bases). CDR3 length: 13 residues. CDR1 is ENHRY and CDR2 is SYGVKD in the germline V gene. V lost 6 bases and J 11 bases, leaving 19 bases between the germline ends.

This sequence joins TRBV21-1 and TRBJ2-7; the D call of TRBD1 is as the table states it, not checked on the DNA. The DNA matches TRBJ2-5 better at its end, which makes the J call doubtful. TRBV21-1 is given as a pseudogene. This CDR3 has 15 residues. Here the CDR3 DNA reads TGTGCCAGCAGCTCCCGGACAGGGAGGAGAGAGACCCAGTACTTC. This gives the protein CASSSRTGRRETQYF.

The gene calls are TRBV20-1 and TRBJ2-2, with 8 positions matching TRBD2. The CDR3 is 15 amino acids. Looked up from germline, CDR1 is DFQATT and CDR2 is SNEGSKA (reference sequence). The ends lost 0 bases at V and 4 bases at J; junction bases unmatched: 4. Here the CDR3 DNA reads TGCAGTGCTAGAGAAGCGGGGGTGCGCACCGGGGAGCTGTTTTTT. Protein: CSAREAGVRTGELFF.

V gene TRBV4-2 combines with J gene TRBJ1-5; D not certain. Germline CDR1 reads LGHNA; CDR2 reads YNFKEQ. V was shortened by 0 bases and J by 1 base, with 7 bases between the two germline ends. CDR3 size: 15 residues. In nucleotides, the CDR3 is TGTGCCAGCAGCCAAGATTCAGGCAGCAATCAGCCCCAGCATTTT. Protein sequence: CASSQDSGSNQPQHF.

Concerning this clonotype: A much bigger clone sits one base away, suggesting this may be a read error. V usage is TRBV5-1 and J usage is TRBJ2-1, with TRBD2 matching 11 bases. CDR3 length: 17 residues. The J segment lost 10 bases and the V segment lost 2 bases, leaving 14 bases of the junction unmatched. In germline, CDR1 is SGHRS, CDR2 YFSETQ. CDR3 region: CASSFLTGTSGSYEQFF. CDR3 nucleotide sequence: TGCGCCAGCAGCTTCCTCACCGGGACTAGCGGCTCCTACGAGCAGTTCTTC.

The table lists this clonotype with many counts. The chain joins TRBV5-1 to TRBJ2-1; D is perhaps TRBD2 (5 bases). Germline CDR1 and CDR2: SGHRS and YFSETQ. The length of the CDR3 is 13 residues. Trimming took 3 bases from V and 8 from J, leaving 12 bases between them. The CDR3 spells CASSSGTTDEQFF. The CDR3 DNA follows: TGCGCCAGCAGCTCGGGAACCACGGATGAGCAGTTCTTC.

Concerning this clonotype: Since no conserved phenylalanine or tryptophan closes the CDR3, a read error is the likely cause. This chain connects TRBV5-1 to TRBJ1-1; 9 bases are a match to TRBD1. Germline V gene lookup returns CDR1 SGHRS and CDR2 YFSETQ. V shed 4 bases and J 0 bases; nucleotides not matched to a gene: 7. The CDR3 is 16 amino acids. CDR3 DNA: TGCGCCAGCAGCCTCGGGACAGGGCGAATGAACACTGAAGCTTTCCTT. It translates to CASSLGTGRMNTEAFL.

The table lists this clonotype with a count of one. V gene TRBV13 combines with J gene TRBJ2-1; D is unresolved. The CDR3 has 16 amino acids. Germline lookup yields CDR1 PRHDT and CDR2 FYEKMQ (reference sequence). The V end was cut by 5 bases, the J end by 4 bases, with 18 bases between. CDR3 DNA: TGTGCCAGCAGCCCCCGGGCGCCCGTTCTATACAATGAGCAGTTCTTC. Encoded protein: CASSPRAPVLYNEQFF.

In this sample, this clonotype turned up once. This chain connects TRBV28 to TRBJ2-7; D might be TRBD2 (6 bases). This CDR3 has 12 amino acids. The V end lost 7 bases, the J end lost 3 bases, and 10 bases lay between the germline ends. The germline gives CDR1 MDHEN, CDR2 SYDVKM. In nucleotides, the CDR3 is TGTGCCAGCACTCATAGCGGCTACGAGCAGTACTTC. This encodes CASTHSGYEQYF.

Comments on this clonotype: Germline and junction disagree at one end, which may indicate a read error. V gene TRBV5-6 combines with J gene TRBJ2-6; D is uncertain. Germline loops: CDR1 SGHDT, CDR2 YYEEEE. This CDR3 region has 14 residues. This CDR3 reads CANSLYSGANVLTF. The CDR3 DNA sequence: TGTGCCAACAGCTTATACTCTGGGGCCAACGTCCTGACTTTC.

This clonotype was seen many times. This chain joins TRBV6-5 and TRBJ1-6; TRBD1 agrees at 7 bases. The CDR3 loop spans 15 amino acids. With 6 bases clipped from V and 2 bases from J, the junction kept 4 bases outside the gene matches. Germline loops: CDR1 MNHEY, CDR2 SVGAGI. The CDR3 region has the DNA TGTGCCAGCAGCCGTGGGACAGCCTATAATTCACCCCTCCACTTT. Translating it yields CASSRGTAYNSPLHF.

The J gene is TRBJ2-1, the V gene TRBV7-2, with 7 bases fitting TRBD1. This CDR3 has 16 amino acids. After removal of 2 bases from V and 5 bases from J, the junction contained 9 bases not matched to a gene. Germline V lookup: CDR1 SGHTA, CDR2 FQGNSA. The CDR3 DNA follows: TGTGCCAGCAGCTTACACGGGACACAGGGGAACAATGAGCAGTTCTTC. Residues: CASSLHGTQGNNEQFF.

This chain links TRBV12-3 or TRBV12-4 with TRBJ2-1; D unclear. Trimming removed 8 bases from V and 4 bases from J, with 12 bases in between. This CDR3 has 13 residues. In DNA form, the CDR3 reads TGTGCCAGCGGTTCGACCGATTACAATGAGCAGTTCTTC. It specifies CASGSTDYNEQFF.

The chain recombines TRBV4-1 with TRBJ2-7, with 9 nucleotides matching TRBD2. The trim removed 2 bases at V and 3 bases at J, leaving 8 bases unmatched. This CDR3 is built from 16 residues. Germline V CDR1 and CDR2: MGHRA, YSYEKL. The CDR3 DNA follows: TGCGCCAGCAGCCAACCTAGCGGGGTTGGGCTCTACGAGCAGTACTTC. Encoded protein: CASSQPSGVGLYEQYF.

V gene TRBV5-1 combines with J gene TRBJ1-4; maybe TRBD1 (5 bases). Per germline, CDR1 SGHRS and CDR2 YFSETQ. This CDR3 spans 13 amino acids. Between the trimmed V and J ends, which lost 4 bases and 5 bases, there was a span of 9 bases. The CDR3 coding sequence is TGCGCCAGCAGCGGGGACGGAAATGAAAAACTGTTTTTT. As protein: CASSGDGNEKLFF.

The chain uses TRBV5-1 and TRBJ2-7; D ambiguous. The CDR3 is 14 residues long. CDR1 and CDR2 (germline): SGHRS, YFSETQ. The ends were cut back, 2 bases at V and 0 bases at J, with 9 bases in the middle. CDR3 coding DNA: TGCGCCAGCAGCTTTGATGAGAGCTCCTACGAGCAGTACTTC. As protein: CASSFDESSYEQYF.

The gene calls are TRBV7-9 and TRBJ2-7; no firm D call. Germline lookup yields CDR1 SEHNR and CDR2 FQNEAQ (reference sequence). The CDR3 runs 15 residues. V was cut by 5 bases and J by 3 bases, with 17 bases left in between. Written as DNA, the CDR3 is TGTGCCAGCAGCCTCCAGAATAAACCAAACTACGAGCAGTACTTC. Residues: CASSLQNKPNYEQYF.

The genes are TRBV4-3 and TRBJ2-1; no clear D gene. The CDR3 spans 13 residues. With 2 bases removed from V and 11 bases from J, the gap between germline ends came to 13 bases. Germline V gene lookup returns CDR1 LGHNA and CDR2 YSLEER. The DNA for the CDR3 is TGCGCCAGCAGCCAAAGGACCGCCGTTAAGCAGTTCTTC. Its protein product is CASSQRTAVKQFF.

There are many counts of this clonotype. The V gene is TRBV9, the J gene TRBJ2-1; no firm D call. The CDR3 runs to 16 residues. The germline CDR1 and CDR2 sequences are SGDLS and YYNGEE. V lost 4 bases, J lost 0 bases, and 14 bases lay in between. This CDR3 is CASSTLQESSYNEQFF. Written as DNA, the CDR3 is TGTGCCAGCAGCACACTACAAGAGAGCTCCTACAATGAGCAGTTCTTC.

This clonotype has ten or more counts. The rearrangement links TRBV4-2 to TRBJ2-7, with D maybe TRBD1 (9 bases). Germline CDR1 is LGHNA and CDR2 is YNFKEQ. This CDR3 region has 15 residues. V lost 3 bases and J 5 bases, leaving 17 bases between the germline ends. CDR3 DNA: TGTGCCAGCAGCCATGTGGGACAGGGACTAGACGAGCAGTACTTC. It codes for CASSHVGQGLDEQYF.

With respect to this clonotype: This may be a read error: a much more frequent sequence differs by one nucleotide. The chain links TRBV5-8 to TRBJ1-6; D not resolved. V was cut by 2 bases and J by 8 bases, with 14 bases left in between. The germline V gene has CDR1 SGHTS and CDR2 YDEGEE. There are 15 residues in the CDR3. The DNA for the CDR3 is TGTGCCAGCAGCTTAATTGCGGGTATTCATTCACCCCTCCACTTT. This sequence encodes CASSLIAGIHSPLHF.

As regards this clonotype: A much more abundant neighbour one base away suggests this may be a read error. The chain uses TRBV3-1 and TRBJ1-2; a weak D match, TRBD1 (6 bases). The CDR3 totals 14 residues. Trimming took 0 bases from V and 6 from J, leaving 11 bases between them. Germline V CDR1 and CDR2: LGHDT, YNNKEL (reference sequence). CDR3 coding DNA: TGTGCCAGCAGCCAAGACAGGGGTGACGATGGCTACACCTTC. It is translated as CASSQDRGDDGYTF.